This TCR beta chain stems from a study of blood T cell repertoires in COVID-19. Whole-study context: T cells, B-cell-depleted T cells, or PBMCs supplied cDNA or gDNA.

The CDR3 runs 18 residues. Germline values: CDR1 GTSNPN, CDR2 SVGIG (reference sequence). V trimming: 4 bases; J trimming: 8 bases; junction bases outside the gene matches: 20. Sequencing was performed with immunoSEQ multiplex PCR; in TCRdb, only in-frame clones are kept and a portion is missing. In the table there are more than 150,000 clones, around 80% of which are singletons. This TCR was recovered from a human donor in a cohort sampled during active COVID-19. Material for sequencing was peripheral blood. The chain joins TRBV30 to TRBJ1-6; 7 bases fit TRBD1. The CDR3 spells CAWKGPGTARPYDSPLHF. CDR3 DNA sequence: TGTGCCTGGAAGGGCCCTGGGACAGCGAGACCTTATGATTCACCCCTCCACTTT.